This TCR beta chain was found in a study of chemoradiotherapy in HPV16-positive cancers. Looking at the study overall: A couple of HPV16-positive patients' cells yielded candidate HPV-specific clones and common motifs. General observations from the study: Non-HPV-specific T cells did not expand in tumors during treatment, whereas candidate HPV-specific clones and E7-related motifs did.

The table came from immunoSEQ multiplex PCR; TCRdb's copy has only in-frame clones and leaves some out. The repertoire holds about 2,000 clones, with around 90% as singletons. On this clone itself: The antigen remains unidentified.

Trimming stripped 1 base from V and 2 bases from J, with 10 bases between. The CDR3 has 15 amino acids. Germline V CDR1 and CDR2: SGHAT, FQNNGV. The material was tumor tissue, obtained from a patient who underwent chemoradiotherapy. This receptor was taken from a human donor with HPV-associated anogenital cancer. The genes are TRBV11-2 and TRBJ2-3, with D possibly matching TRBD1 (5 bases). The CDR3 reads CASSLAGPPTDTQYF. The CDR3 DNA is TGTGCCAGCAGCTTAGCAGGGCCCCCCACAGATACGCAGTATTTT.